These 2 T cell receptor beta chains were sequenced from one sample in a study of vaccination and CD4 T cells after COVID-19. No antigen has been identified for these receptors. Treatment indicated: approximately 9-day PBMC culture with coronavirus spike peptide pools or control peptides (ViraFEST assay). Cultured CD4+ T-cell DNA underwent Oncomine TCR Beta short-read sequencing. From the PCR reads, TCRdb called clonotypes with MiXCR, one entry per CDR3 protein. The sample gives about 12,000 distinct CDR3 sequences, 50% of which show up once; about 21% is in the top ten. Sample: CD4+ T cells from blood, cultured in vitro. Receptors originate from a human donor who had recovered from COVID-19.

CDR3 protein: CASSPDRYLTEAFF. CDR3 bases: TGTGCCAGCAGCCCAGACAGATACCTCACTGAAGCTTTCTTT. The genes are TRBV7-2 and TRBJ1-1, with a possible D match to TRBD1 (5 bases). CDR3 length equals 14 residues. Trimming took 5 bases from V and 4 from J, leaving 14 bases between them. In germline, CDR1 is SGHTA, CDR2 FQGNSA.

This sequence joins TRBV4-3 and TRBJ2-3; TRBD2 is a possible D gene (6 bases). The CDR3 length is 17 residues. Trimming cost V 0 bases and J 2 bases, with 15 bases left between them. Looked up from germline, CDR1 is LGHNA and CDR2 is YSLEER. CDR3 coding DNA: TGCGCCAGCAGCCAAGATCACCGGGGCGGGGACACAGATACGCAGTATTTT. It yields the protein CASSQDHRGGDTDTQYF.